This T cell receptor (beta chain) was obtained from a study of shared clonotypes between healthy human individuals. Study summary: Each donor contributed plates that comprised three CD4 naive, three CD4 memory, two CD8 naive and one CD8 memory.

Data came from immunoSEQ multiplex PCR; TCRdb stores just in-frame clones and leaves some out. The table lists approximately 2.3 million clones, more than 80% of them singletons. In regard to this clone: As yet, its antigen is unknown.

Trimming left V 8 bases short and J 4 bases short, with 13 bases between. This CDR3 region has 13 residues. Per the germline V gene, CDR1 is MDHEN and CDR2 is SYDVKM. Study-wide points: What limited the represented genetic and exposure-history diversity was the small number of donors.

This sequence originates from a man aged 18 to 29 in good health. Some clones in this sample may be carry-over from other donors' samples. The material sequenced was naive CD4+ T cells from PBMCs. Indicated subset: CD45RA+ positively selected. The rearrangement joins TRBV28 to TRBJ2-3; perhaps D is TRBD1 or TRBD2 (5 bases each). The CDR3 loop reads CASEGRVADTQYF. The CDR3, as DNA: TGTGCCAGCGAGGGGCGGGTTGCAGATACGCAGTATTTT.